Reported below is one TCR beta chain. The sample comes from a study of T-cell reconstitution after alpha-beta-depleted transplantation in children. The CDR3 runs to 12 residues. V shed 4 bases and J shed 8 bases, with 10 bases lying between them. Germline V gives CDR1 SGHRS, CDR2 YFSETQ. For TCRbeta, the library was prepared with unique molecular identifiers. MiXCR, run by TCRdb on the PCR reads, gives a single entry per CDR3 protein. The top ten hold over 0.95% of the sample, which has about 690,000 distinct CDR3 sequences, about 15% seen once. The receptor's source is a human donor who donated a stem cell graft to a child with acute myeloid leukemia. The sample consisted of PBMCs from the stem cell graft donor, taken from the stem cell graft. The J gene is TRBJ2-4, the V gene TRBV5-1; D is uncertain. CDR3: CASSQTMDIQYF. The CDR3, as DNA: TGCGCCAGCAGCCAAACTATGGACATTCAGTACTTC.